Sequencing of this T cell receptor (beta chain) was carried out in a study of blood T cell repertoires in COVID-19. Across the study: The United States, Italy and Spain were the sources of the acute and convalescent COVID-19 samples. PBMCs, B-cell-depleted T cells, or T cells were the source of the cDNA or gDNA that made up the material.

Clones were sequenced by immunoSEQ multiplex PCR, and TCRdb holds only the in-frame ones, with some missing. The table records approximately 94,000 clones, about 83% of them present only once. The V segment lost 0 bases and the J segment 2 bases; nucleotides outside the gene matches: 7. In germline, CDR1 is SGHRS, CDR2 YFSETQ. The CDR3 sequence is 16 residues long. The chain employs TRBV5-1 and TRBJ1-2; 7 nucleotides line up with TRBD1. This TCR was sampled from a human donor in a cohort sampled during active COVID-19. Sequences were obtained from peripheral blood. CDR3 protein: CASSLVTGEGNYGYTF. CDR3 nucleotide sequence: TGCGCCAGCAGCTTGGTCACAGGGGAAGGGAACTATGGCTACACCTTC.